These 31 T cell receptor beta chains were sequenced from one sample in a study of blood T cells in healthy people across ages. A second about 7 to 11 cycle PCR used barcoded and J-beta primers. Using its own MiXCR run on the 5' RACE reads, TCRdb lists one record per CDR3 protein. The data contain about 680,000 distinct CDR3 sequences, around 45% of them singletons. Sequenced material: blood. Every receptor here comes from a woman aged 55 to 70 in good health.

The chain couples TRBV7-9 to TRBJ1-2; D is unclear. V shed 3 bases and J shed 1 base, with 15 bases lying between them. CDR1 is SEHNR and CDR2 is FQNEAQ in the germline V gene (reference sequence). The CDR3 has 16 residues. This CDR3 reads CASSFSASFFNYGYTF. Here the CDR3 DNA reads TGTGCCAGCAGCTTCTCGGCTTCCTTCTTTAACTATGGCTACACCTTC.

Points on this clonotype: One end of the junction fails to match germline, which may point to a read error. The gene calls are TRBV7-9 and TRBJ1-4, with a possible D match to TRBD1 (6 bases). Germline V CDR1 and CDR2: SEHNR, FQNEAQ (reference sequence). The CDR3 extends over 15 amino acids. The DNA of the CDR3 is TGTGCCAGTAGCTTACAAGGGGGAAGGGTTGAAAAACTGTTTTTT. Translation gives CASSLQGGRVEKLFF.

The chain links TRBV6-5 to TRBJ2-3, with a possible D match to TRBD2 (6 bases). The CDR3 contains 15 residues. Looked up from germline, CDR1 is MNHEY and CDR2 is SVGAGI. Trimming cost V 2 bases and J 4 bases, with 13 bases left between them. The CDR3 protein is CASSYPGLAPDTQYF. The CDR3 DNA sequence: TGTGCCAGCAGTTACCCAGGGCTAGCGCCAGATACGCAGTATTTT.

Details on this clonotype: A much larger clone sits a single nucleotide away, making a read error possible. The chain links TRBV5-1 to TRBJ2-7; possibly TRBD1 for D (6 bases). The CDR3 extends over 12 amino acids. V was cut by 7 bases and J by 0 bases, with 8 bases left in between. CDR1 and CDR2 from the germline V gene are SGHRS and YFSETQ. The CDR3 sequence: CASWDTSYEQYF. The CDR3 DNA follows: TGCGCCAGCTGGGACACCTCCTACGAGCAGTACTTC.

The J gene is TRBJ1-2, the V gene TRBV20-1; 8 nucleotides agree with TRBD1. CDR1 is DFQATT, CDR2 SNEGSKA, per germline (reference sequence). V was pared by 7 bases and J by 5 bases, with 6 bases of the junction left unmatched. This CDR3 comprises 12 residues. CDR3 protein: CSGSGQAYGYTF. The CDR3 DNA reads TGCAGTGGTTCGGGACAGGCTTATGGCTACACCTTC.

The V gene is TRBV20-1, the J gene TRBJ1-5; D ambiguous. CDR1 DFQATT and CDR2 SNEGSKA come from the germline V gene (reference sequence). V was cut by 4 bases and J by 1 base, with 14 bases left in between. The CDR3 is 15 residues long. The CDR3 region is CSAKPREGSNQPQHF. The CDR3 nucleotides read TGCAGTGCTAAACCACGGGAAGGGAGCAATCAGCCCCAGCATTTT.

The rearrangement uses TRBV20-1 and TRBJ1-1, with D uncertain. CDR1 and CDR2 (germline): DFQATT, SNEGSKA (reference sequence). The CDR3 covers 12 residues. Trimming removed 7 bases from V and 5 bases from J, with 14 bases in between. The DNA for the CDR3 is TGCAGTGTCCAGCCCCGCTCTACTGAAGCTTTCTTT. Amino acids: CSVQPRSTEAFF.

The CDR3: CASSFIPLTRNEGRSTEAFF. The CDR3 coding sequence is TGTGCCAGCAGTTTTATCCCATTAACCCGAAACGAGGGGAGAAGCACTGAAGCTTTCTTT. The chain recombines TRBV28 with TRBJ1-1; TRBD1 might be the D (5 bases). Per germline, CDR1 MDHEN and CDR2 SYDVKM. The V gene lost 3 bases and the J gene lost 4 bases, with 30 bases spanning the gap. This CDR3 has 20 amino acids.

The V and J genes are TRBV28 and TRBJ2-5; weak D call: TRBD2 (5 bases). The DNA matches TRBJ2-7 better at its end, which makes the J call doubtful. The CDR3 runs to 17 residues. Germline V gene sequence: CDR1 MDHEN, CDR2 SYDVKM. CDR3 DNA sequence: TGTGCCAGCAGTTTTCTGAGTTTCGGGGTTTCCCTCCACGAGCAGTACTTC. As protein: CASSFLSFGVSLHEQYF.

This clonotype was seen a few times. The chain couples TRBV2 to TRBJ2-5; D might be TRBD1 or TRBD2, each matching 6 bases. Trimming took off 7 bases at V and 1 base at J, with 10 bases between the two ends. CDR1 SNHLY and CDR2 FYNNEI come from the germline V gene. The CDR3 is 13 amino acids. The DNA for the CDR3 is TGTGCCAGCATGCGGGACACCCAAGAGACCCAGTACTTC. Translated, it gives CASMRDTQETQYF.

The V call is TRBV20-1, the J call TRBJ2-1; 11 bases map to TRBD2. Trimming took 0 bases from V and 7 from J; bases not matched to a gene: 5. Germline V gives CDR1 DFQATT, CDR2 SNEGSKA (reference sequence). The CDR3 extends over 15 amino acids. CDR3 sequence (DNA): TGCAGTGCTAGAGATCGAACTAGCGGGGGAAATGAGCAGTTCTTC. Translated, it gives CSARDRTSGGNEQFF.

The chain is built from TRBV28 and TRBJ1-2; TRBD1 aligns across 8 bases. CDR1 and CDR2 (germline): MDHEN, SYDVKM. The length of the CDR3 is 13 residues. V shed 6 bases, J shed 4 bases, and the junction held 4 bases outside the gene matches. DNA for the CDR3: TGTGCCAGCAGACGACAGGGGTTCTATGGCTACACCTTC. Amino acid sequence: CASRRQGFYGYTF.

The CDR3 here is CSARDLQVSEKLFF. Written as DNA, the CDR3 is TGCAGTGCTAGAGATCTGCAAGTTTCCGAAAAACTGTTTTTT. This chain joins TRBV20-1 and TRBJ1-4; no firm D call. Germline CDR1 DFQATT, CDR2 SNEGSKA (reference sequence). The CDR3 is made up of 14 amino acids. Trimming stripped 0 bases from V and 8 bases from J, with 13 bases between.

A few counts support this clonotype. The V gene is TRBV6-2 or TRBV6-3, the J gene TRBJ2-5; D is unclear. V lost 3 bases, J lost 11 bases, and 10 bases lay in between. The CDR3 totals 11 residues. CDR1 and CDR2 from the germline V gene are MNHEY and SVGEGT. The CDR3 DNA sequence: TGTGCCAGCAGTTATGGTGGTGGGCAGTACTTC. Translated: CASSYGGGQYF.

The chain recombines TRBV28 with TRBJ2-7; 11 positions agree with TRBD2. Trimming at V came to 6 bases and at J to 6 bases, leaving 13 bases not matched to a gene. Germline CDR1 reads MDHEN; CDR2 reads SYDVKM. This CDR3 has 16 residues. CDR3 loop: CASSMATSGIGGEQYF. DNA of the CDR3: TGTGCCAGCAGCATGGCGACTAGCGGGATTGGTGGCGAGCAGTACTTC.

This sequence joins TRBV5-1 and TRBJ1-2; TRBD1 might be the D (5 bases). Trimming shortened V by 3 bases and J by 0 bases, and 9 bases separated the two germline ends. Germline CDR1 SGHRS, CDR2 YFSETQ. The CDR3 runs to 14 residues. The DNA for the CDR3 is TGCGCCAGCAGCTCCGGGACGTCTAACTATGGCTACACCTTC. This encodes CASSSGTSNYGYTF.

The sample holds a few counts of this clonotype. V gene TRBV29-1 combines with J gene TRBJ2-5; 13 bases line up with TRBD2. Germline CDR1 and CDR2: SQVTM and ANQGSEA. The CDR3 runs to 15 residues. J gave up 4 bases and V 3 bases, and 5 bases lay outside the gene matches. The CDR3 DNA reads TGCAGCGTTGATGGACTAGCGGGAGAGGGAGAGACCCAGTACTTC. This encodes CSVDGLAGEGETQYF.

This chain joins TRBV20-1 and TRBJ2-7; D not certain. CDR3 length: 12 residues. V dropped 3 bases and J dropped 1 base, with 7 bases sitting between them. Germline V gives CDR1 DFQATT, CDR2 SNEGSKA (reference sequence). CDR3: CSASESSYEQYF. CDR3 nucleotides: TGCAGTGCTAGTGAGAGTTCCTACGAGCAGTACTTC.

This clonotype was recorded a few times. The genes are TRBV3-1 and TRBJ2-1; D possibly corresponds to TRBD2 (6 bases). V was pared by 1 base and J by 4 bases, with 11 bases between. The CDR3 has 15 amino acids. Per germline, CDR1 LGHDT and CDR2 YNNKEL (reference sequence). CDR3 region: CASSQVASAYNEQFF. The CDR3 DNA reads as TGTGCCAGCAGCCAAGTTGCTAGCGCTTACAATGAGCAGTTCTTC.

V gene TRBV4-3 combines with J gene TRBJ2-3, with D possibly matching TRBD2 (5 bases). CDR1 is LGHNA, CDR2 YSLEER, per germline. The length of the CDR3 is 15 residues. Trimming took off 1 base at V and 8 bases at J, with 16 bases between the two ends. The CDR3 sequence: CASSQGGSGVSTQYF. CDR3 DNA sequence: TGCGCCAGCAGCCAAGGCGGGTCGGGTGTTAGTACGCAGTATTTT.

As DNA, the CDR3 is TGTGCCAGCAGTGGGTCTAGCAATCAGCCCCAGCATTTT. Protein sequence: CASSGSSNQPQHF. V and J are TRBV2 and TRBJ1-5; D gene uncertain. Germline CDR1 is SNHLY and CDR2 is FYNNEI. The length of the CDR3 is 13 residues. V dropped 4 bases and J dropped 0 bases, with 4 bases sitting between them.

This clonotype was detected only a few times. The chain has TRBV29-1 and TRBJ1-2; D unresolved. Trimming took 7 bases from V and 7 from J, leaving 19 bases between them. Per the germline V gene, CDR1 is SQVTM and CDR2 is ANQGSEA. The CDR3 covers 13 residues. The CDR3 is CSARHGRGIGYTF. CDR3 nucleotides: TGCAGCGCCCGACACGGTCGAGGTATTGGCTACACCTTC.

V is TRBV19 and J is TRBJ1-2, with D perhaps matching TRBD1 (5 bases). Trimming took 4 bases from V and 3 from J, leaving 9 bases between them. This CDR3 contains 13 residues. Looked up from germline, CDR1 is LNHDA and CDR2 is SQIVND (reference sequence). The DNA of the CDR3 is TGTGCCAGTAGTAACGGGGGGGACTATGGCTACACCTTC. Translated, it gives CASSNGGDYGYTF.

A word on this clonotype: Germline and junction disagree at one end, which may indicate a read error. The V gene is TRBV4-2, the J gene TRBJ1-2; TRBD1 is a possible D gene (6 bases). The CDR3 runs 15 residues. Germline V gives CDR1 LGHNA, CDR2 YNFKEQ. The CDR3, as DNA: TGTGCCAACAGCCAAGTGCCCGGGGCAGGGGATGGCTACACCTTC. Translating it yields CANSQVPGAGDGYTF.

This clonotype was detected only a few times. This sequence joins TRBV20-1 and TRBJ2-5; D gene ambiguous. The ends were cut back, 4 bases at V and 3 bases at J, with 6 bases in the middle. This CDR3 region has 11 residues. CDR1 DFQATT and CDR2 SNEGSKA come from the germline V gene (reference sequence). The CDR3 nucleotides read TGCAGTGCTACAAGTAAAGAGACCCAGTACTTC. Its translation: CSATSKETQYF.

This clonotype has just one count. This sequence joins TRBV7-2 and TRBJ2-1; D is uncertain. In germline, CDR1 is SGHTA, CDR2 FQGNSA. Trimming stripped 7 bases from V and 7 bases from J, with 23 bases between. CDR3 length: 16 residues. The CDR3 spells CASNRRPPHGLNEQFF. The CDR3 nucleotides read TGTGCCAGCAACCGAAGGCCCCCTCATGGGCTAAATGAGCAGTTCTTC.

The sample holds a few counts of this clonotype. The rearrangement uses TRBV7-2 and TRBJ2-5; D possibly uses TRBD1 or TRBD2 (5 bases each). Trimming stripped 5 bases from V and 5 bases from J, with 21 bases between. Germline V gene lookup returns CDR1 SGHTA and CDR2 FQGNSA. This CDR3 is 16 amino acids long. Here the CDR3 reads CASSPRRGQREETQYF. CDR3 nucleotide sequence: TGTGCCAGCAGCCCAAGAAGGGGCCAAAGGGAGGAGACCCAGTACTTC.

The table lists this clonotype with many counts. CDR3 bases: TGTGCCAGCAGCCATCATGCGGATACGCAGTATTTT. Encoded protein: CASSHHADTQYF. The chain couples TRBV12-3 or TRBV12-4 to TRBJ2-3; no reliable D call. V was pared by 6 bases and J by 6 bases, with 10 bases between. This CDR3 has 12 amino acids.

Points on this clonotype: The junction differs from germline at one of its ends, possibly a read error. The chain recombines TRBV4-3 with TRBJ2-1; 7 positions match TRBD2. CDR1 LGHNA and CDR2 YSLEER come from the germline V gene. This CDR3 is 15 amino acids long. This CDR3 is CASSQVGGGCNKQFF. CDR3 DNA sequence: TGCGCCAGCAGCCAAGTTGGGGGGGGATGCAATAAGCAGTTCTTC.

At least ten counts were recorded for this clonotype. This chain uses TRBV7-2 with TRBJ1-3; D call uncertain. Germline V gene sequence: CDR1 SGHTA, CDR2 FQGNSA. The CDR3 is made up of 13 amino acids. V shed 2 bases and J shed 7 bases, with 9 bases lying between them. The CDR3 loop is CASSLNSQNTIYF. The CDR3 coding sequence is TGTGCCAGCAGCTTAAACAGCCAGAACACCATATATTTT.

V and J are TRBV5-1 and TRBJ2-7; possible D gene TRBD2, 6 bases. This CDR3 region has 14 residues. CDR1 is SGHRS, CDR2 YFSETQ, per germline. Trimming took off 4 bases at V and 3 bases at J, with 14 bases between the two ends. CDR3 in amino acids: CASSDGTGGYEQYF. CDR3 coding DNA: TGCGCCAGCAGCGACGGGACCGGGGGCTACGAGCAGTACTTC.